These 29 T cell receptor beta chains were all obtained from the same sample, sequenced in a study of T cell repertoires in cytomegalovirus infection. TCRdb processed the reads anew with MiXCR; each CDR3 protein has one entry. There are around 70,000 distinct CDR3 sequences in the sample; approximately 30% occur only once, and 50% to 70% lies in the top ten. Antigens of these TCRs are unknown. This material consisted of CD8+ T cells from cultured PBMCs, taken from culture after CMV antigen stimulation. The receptors were sampled from a human donor in good health (CMV status not recorded). Some clones in this sample may be carry-over from other donors' samples.

V and J are TRBV6-6 and TRBJ2-2; TRBD1 might be the D (8 bases). The germline CDR1 and CDR2 sequences are MNHNY and SVGAGI (reference sequence). This CDR3 comprises 15 residues. Trimming pared 6 bases from V and 2 bases from J, leaving 13 bases between. The CDR3 DNA reads TGTGCCAGCAGGGGAGGGACAGGTAACACCGGGGAGCTGTTTTTT. Its translation is CASRGGTGNTGELFF.

This clonotype showed up just a few times. The J gene is TRBJ1-5, the V gene TRBV7-2, with no clear D. Germline V gene sequence: CDR1 SGHTA, CDR2 FQGNSA. Trimming took 1 base from V and 0 from J, leaving 10 bases between them. There are 16 residues in the CDR3. The CDR3 coding sequence is TGTGCCAGCAGCTTAGAGGCAGGTGATAGCAATCAGCCCCAGCATTTT. It yields the protein CASSLEAGDSNQPQHF.

The chain recombines TRBV2 with TRBJ1-1; 10 bases align to TRBD1. CDR1 SNHLY and CDR2 FYNNEI come from the germline V gene. J lost 7 bases, V lost 8 bases, and 16 bases had no gene match. The CDR3 length is 16 residues. CDR3 sequence (DNA): TGTGCCAGCTCTCCTTTGCCGCGTGGACAGGGGGTTGAAGCTTTCTTT. It specifies CASSPLPRGQGVEAFF.

The chain has TRBV9 and TRBJ2-7; 7 nucleotides agree with TRBD1. Germline V gives CDR1 SGDLS, CDR2 YYNGEE. J lost 2 bases, V lost 4 bases, and 6 bases had no gene match. The CDR3 spans 14 residues. As DNA, the CDR3 is TGTGCCAGCAGCCCACGGGACAGCCCCTACGAGCAGTACTTC. Encoded protein: CASSPRDSPYEQYF. Full variable domain (remainder filled in from reference TRBV9 and TRBJ2-7): DSGVTQTPKHLITATGQRVTLRCSPRSGDLSVYWYQQSLDQGLQFLIQYYNGEERAKGNILERFSAQQFPDLHSELNLSSLELGDSALYFCASSPRDSPYEQYFGPGTRLTVT.

This clonotype has a handful of counts. The chain carries TRBV6-2 or TRBV6-3 and TRBJ2-2; no reliable D call. The V end lost 0 bases, the J end lost 3 bases, and 2 bases lay between the germline ends. This CDR3 contains 13 residues. Per germline, CDR1 MNHEY and CDR2 SVGEGT. The CDR3 nucleotides are TGTGCCAGCAGTTACTCGCACACCGGGGAGCTGTTTTTT. It is translated as CASSYSHTGELFF.

The rearrangement uses TRBV4-1 and TRBJ2-3; TRBD1 matches at 9 bases. The CDR3 spans 15 residues. V gave up 3 bases and J gave up 3 bases; unmatched junction bases: 4. The germline gives CDR1 MGHRA, CDR2 YSYEKL. The CDR3 protein is CASSQPTGGTDTQYF. DNA of the CDR3: TGCGCCAGCAGCCAGCCGACAGGGGGGACAGATACGCAGTATTTT.

J is TRBJ2-3 and V is TRBV9; 8 bases agree with TRBD2. The CDR3 sequence is 15 residues long. The germline V gene encodes CDR1 SGDLS and CDR2 YYNGEE. V lost 0 bases, J lost 3 bases, and 3 bases stayed unmatched. The CDR3 loop reads CASSVGSGSTDTQYF. For the CDR3, the DNA is TGTGCCAGCAGCGTAGGAAGCGGGAGTACAGATACGCAGTATTTT.

This chain links TRBV6-2 or TRBV6-3 with TRBJ2-7; unclear D gene. Trimming removed 5 bases at V and 2 bases at J, with 7 bases between. This CDR3 comprises 12 residues. Germline CDR1 is MNHEY and CDR2 is SVGEGT. CDR3 DNA sequence: TGTGCCAGCAGTGGTTCTCCCTACGAGCAGTACTTC. Translation gives CASSGSPYEQYF.

In this sample, this clonotype turned up a few times. The V and J genes are TRBV6-5 and TRBJ2-7; D remains unclear. The CDR3 has 13 residues. Germline V gene lookup returns CDR1 MNHEY and CDR2 SVGAGI. The germline V and J ends were trimmed by 8 bases and 7 bases, with 18 bases remaining between them. As DNA, the CDR3 is TGTGCCAGCGGGCCCTCCGGCCTCGGGGAGCAGTACTTC. Protein: CASGPSGLGEQYF.

The chain carries TRBV7-6 and TRBJ1-6; 8 positions agree with TRBD1. V dropped 4 bases and J dropped 4; count of bases not matched to a gene: 6. Germline V CDR1 and CDR2: SGHVS, FNYEAQ. This CDR3 spans 16 amino acids. Here the CDR3 reads CASSSGQDPYNSPLHF. The CDR3 nucleotides are TGTGCCAGCAGCTCGGGACAGGATCCGTATAATTCACCCCTCCACTTT.

Regarding this clonotype: This clone may be a read error of a much larger clone one base away. This chain connects TRBV7-6 to TRBJ2-3; D possibly uses TRBD1 or TRBD2 (5 bases each). The CDR3 length is 14 residues. The germline gives CDR1 SGHVS, CDR2 FNYEAQ. Deletions cut 1 base from V and 9 bases from J, with 14 bases between. DNA for the CDR3: TGTGCCAGCAGCTTAGGAGGGGAGTGGGAAACGCAGTATTTT. It yields the protein CASSLGGEWETQYF.

This clonotype was counted ten times or more. The chain couples TRBV4-1 to TRBJ1-1; 7 bases fit TRBD1. CDR3 length: 15 residues. Trimming cost V 0 bases and J 3 bases; bases outside gene matches: 4. CDR1 and CDR2 from the germline V gene are MGHRA and YSYEKL. The DNA for the CDR3 is TGCGCCAGCAGCCAAGATGAGGGGGCCTACACTGAAGCTTTCTTT. Its translation is CASSQDEGAYTEAFF.

This clonotype was counted ten times or more. CDR3: CASSTSNQPQHF. CDR3 DNA: TGTGCCAGCAGCACTAGCAATCAGCCCCAGCATTTT. The chain combines TRBV11-2 with TRBJ1-5; D gene uncertain. V lost 5 bases, J lost 0 bases, and 2 bases lay in between. CDR3 length equals 12 residues. The germline gives CDR1 SGHAT, CDR2 FQNNGV.

This clonotype was detected ten times or more. The chain joins TRBV7-2 to TRBJ2-5; D unclear. The V and J ends lost 2 bases and 2 bases respectively, with 9 bases between them. Germline CDR1 reads SGHTA; CDR2 reads FQGNSA. This CDR3 has 14 amino acids. CDR3 protein: CASSLIDTQETQYF. CDR3 coding DNA: TGTGCCAGCAGCTTAATCGACACGCAAGAGACCCAGTACTTC.

There are a few counts of this clonotype. The gene calls are TRBV19 and TRBJ2-3, with 7 nucleotides matching TRBD2. Germline CDR1 and CDR2: LNHDA and SQIVND (reference sequence). This CDR3 region has 15 residues. Unmatched junction bases numbered 4, after V lost 3 bases and J lost 1 base. DNA of the CDR3: TGTGCCAGTAGTATTCGCGGACTAGGCACAGATACGCAGTATTTT. Its translation is CASSIRGLGTDTQYF.

This clonotype has a count of ten or more. V gene TRBV7-9 combines with J gene TRBJ2-1; possibly TRBD1 for D (7 bases). The germline V gene encodes CDR1 SEHNR and CDR2 FQNEAQ (reference sequence). V dropped 4 bases and J dropped 4 bases, with 20 bases sitting between them. The CDR3 is made up of 17 amino acids. In DNA form, the CDR3 reads TGTGCCAGCAGCTCGATCCAGGGGGGCCCTTATTACAATGAGCAGTTCTTC. Translating it yields CASSSIQGGPYYNEQFF.

This chain joins TRBV6-2 or TRBV6-3 and TRBJ1-1; the D is unclear. This CDR3 comprises 12 residues. V was clipped by 6 bases and J by 5 bases, with 10 bases between them. Germline CDR1 is MNHEY and CDR2 is SVGEGT. As DNA, the CDR3 is TGTGCCAGCAGCCCTTCGGGGACTGAAGCTTTCTTT. It translates to CASSPSGTEAFF.

This clonotype has only a few counts. V gene TRBV30 combines with J gene TRBJ2-1, with D tentatively TRBD2 (5 bases). The CDR3 covers 15 residues. Germline-derived CDR1 and CDR2 are GTSNPN and SVGIG (reference sequence). V lost 8 bases to trimming and J lost 4 bases, with 21 bases between them. The CDR3 loop reads CAQHLVTGGYNEQFF. The CDR3 region has the DNA TGTGCCCAGCATCTCGTAACTGGCGGGTACAATGAGCAGTTCTTC.

The chain links TRBV6-6 to TRBJ1-2, with 7 bases that match TRBD1. This CDR3 is built from 14 residues. The germline V gene has CDR1 MNHNY and CDR2 SVGAGI (reference sequence). With 4 bases clipped from V and 4 bases from J, the junction kept 6 bases outside the gene matches. As DNA, the CDR3 is TGTGCCAGCAGTTCCCTCGACAGGGTCTATGGCTACACCTTC. It specifies CASSSLDRVYGYTF.

The chain carries TRBV7-2 and TRBJ2-1; D not certain. Germline assignment: CDR1 SGHTA and CDR2 FQGNSA. V shed 3 bases and J shed 7 bases, with 7 bases lying between them. The CDR3 covers 12 residues. The CDR3 loop is CASSFGVNEQFF. CDR3 nucleotide sequence: TGTGCCAGCAGCTTTGGGGTAAATGAGCAGTTCTTC.

There are many counts of this clonotype. The chain employs TRBV27 and TRBJ1-5, with D maybe TRBD1 (6 bases). The CDR3 is 14 residues long. V lost 5 bases to trimming and J lost 6 bases, with 14 bases between them. Germline-derived CDR1 and CDR2 are MNHEY and SMNVEV (reference sequence). The CDR3 protein is CASSRREGVQPQHF. The DNA of the CDR3 is TGTGCCAGCAGTCGCCGGGAGGGGGTTCAGCCCCAGCATTTT.

The count of this clonotype is one. The chain couples TRBV7-9 to TRBJ1-2; D is possibly TRBD1 (5 bases). The CDR3 spans 12 residues. The ends were cut back, 0 bases at V and 14 bases at J, with 13 bases in the middle. CDR1 and CDR2 (germline): SEHNR, FQNEAQ (reference sequence). The DNA for the CDR3 is TGTGCCAGCAGCTTAGCGGGAGCAGGGAGGACCTTC. It encodes CASSLAGAGRTF. Full variable domain (remainder filled in from reference TRBV7-9 and TRBJ1-2): DTGVSQNPRHKITKRGQNVTFRCDPISEHNRLYWYRQTLGQGPEFLTYFQNEAQLEKSRLLSDRFSAERPKGSFSTLEIQRTEQGDSAMYLCASSLAGAGRTFGSGTRLTVV.

This clonotype showed up many times. The chain joins TRBV7-8 to TRBJ1-4; D is perhaps TRBD1 (5 bases). The CDR3 has 17 amino acids. The germline CDR1 and CDR2 sequences are SGHVS and FQNEAQ. V shed 2 bases and J shed 0 bases, with 13 bases lying between them. The CDR3 is CASSLIGGGATNEKLFF. In DNA, the CDR3 is TGTGCCAGCAGCTTAATTGGCGGGGGTGCAACTAATGAAAAACTGTTTTTT. Drawing the rest from reference TRBV7-8 and TRBJ1-4, the complete variable domain is GAGVSQSPRYKVAKRGQDVALRCDPISGHVSLFWYQQALGQGPEFLTYFQNEAQLDKSGLPSDRFFAERPEGSVSTLKIQRTQQEDSAVYLCASSLIGGGATNEKLFFGSGTQLSVL.

This clonotype has at least ten counts. The chain carries TRBV7-2 and TRBJ1-5; D gene uncertain. CDR3 length: 15 residues. Trimming cost V 1 base and J 4 bases, with 11 bases left between them. Germline V gene sequence: CDR1 SGHTA, CDR2 FQGNSA. The CDR3 DNA reads TGTGCCAGCAGCTTAGAGGTGGCGGGTAATCAGCCCCAGCATTTT. This gives the protein CASSLEVAGNQPQHF.

The chain carries TRBV4-2 and TRBJ1-2, with D possibly TRBD1 on 6 matching bases. The V end was cut by 4 bases, the J end by 2 bases, with 11 bases between. This CDR3 is built from 14 residues. CDR1 is LGHNA, CDR2 YNFKEQ, per germline. As DNA, the CDR3 is TGTGCCAGCAGCCCACAGGGATGGAACTATGGCTACACCTTC. Protein product: CASSPQGWNYGYTF.

The chain has TRBV11-3 and TRBJ2-5, with 12 bases fitting TRBD2. The CDR3 is 17 amino acids. Germline V gives CDR1 SGHNT, CDR2 YENEEA. V dropped 4 bases and J dropped 5; count of bases not matched to a gene: 11. In nucleotides, the CDR3 is TGTGCCAGCAGCTCGGCGACTAGCGGGGGTGTGAGGGAGACCCAGTACTTC. Translation: CASSSATSGGVRETQYF.

The V gene is TRBV13, the J gene TRBJ2-1; TRBD2 aligns across 7 bases. The germline CDR1 and CDR2 sequences are PRHDT and FYEKMQ (reference sequence). The CDR3 has 12 amino acids. V shed 4 bases and J 10 bases; nucleotides not matched to a gene: 4. The CDR3 sequence: CASSSSGVEQFF. Written as DNA, the CDR3 is TGTGCCAGCAGCTCCAGCGGGGTCGAGCAGTTCTTC.

This clonotype was seen many times. The chain couples TRBV20-1 to TRBJ1-1; 8 bases agree with TRBD1. The length of the CDR3 is 13 residues. The V gene end was trimmed by 6 bases and the J gene end by 2 bases; junction bases not matched to a gene: 5. Germline loops: CDR1 DFQATT, CDR2 SNEGSKA (reference sequence). CDR3 bases: TGCAGTGCGGGGGGACAGGTCAACACTGAAGCTTTCTTT. As protein: CSAGGQVNTEAFF.

The chain links TRBV12-3 or TRBV12-4 to TRBJ1-6, with TRBD1 matching 7 bases. The V and J ends lost 4 bases and 0 bases, in that order; junction bases with no gene match: 6. The CDR3 is made up of 17 amino acids. CDR3 DNA: TGTGCCAGCAGTTATCGGACAGGAGCCTCCTATAATTCACCCCTCCACTTT. Translating it yields CASSYRTGASYNSPLHF.